The rows below give T cell receptor beta chains drawn from one sample of a study of cytomegalovirus exposure and HLA in healthy donors. Repertoires were generated with immunoSEQ multiplex PCR, while TCRdb's copy carries only in-frame clones and drops some. The sample holds over 50,000 clones, 65% to 80% seen once. Sequenced sample: PBMCs. The receptors come from a man aged 35 to 55 in good health and CMV-seropositive. The CDR3 runs from the conserved cysteine through the conserved F or W. The D gene is left open where the match is weak. Size is stated for part of the rows, as once, few or many counts, or as a class when the clone is expanded.

clone_size	d_call	v_call	j_call	cdr3_aa	cdr3_nt
.	.	TRBV4-2	TRBJ2-3	CASSQEPRGGHETTQYF	TGTGCCAGCAGCCAAGAGCCTCGCGGGGGCCACGAAACGACGCAGTATTTT
few	.	TRBV5-1	TRBJ2-6	CASSTTTGANVLTF	TGCGCCAGCAGCACCACTACCGGGGCCAACGTCCTGACTTTC
.	TRBD1	TRBV19	TRBJ1-1	CASSNQGGTEAFF	TGTGCCAGTAGTAACCAGGGGGGCACTGAAGCTTTCTTT
.	.	TRBV6-1	TRBJ2-3	CASHPRMPGDTQYF	TGTGCCAGCCATCCAAGGATGCCCGGGGATACGCAGTATTTT
few	.	TRBV4-1	TRBJ1-4	CASSQDLRVNEKLFF	TGCGCCAGCAGCCAAGATTTGCGCGTGAATGAAAAACTGTTTTTT
few	.	TRBV13	TRBJ2-5	CASSPGRGETQYF	TGTGCCAGCAGCCCTGGACGGGGAGAGACCCAGTACTTC
few	TRBD1	TRBV6-5	TRBJ1-5	CASSPGTGGQPQHF	TGTGCCAGCAGCCCTGGGACAGGGGGTCAGCCCCAGCATTTT
.	TRBD2	TRBV7-3	TRBJ2-3	CASSLSGGVADTQYF	TGTGCCAGCAGCTTATCGGGGGGGGTTGCAGATACGCAGTATTTT
.	.	TRBV9	TRBJ2-3	CASSVATSDTQYF	TGTGCCAGCAGCGTAGCTACGAGCGATACGCAGTATTTT
.	.	TRBV11-2	TRBJ2-5	CASSFLVETQYF	TGTGCCAGCAGCTTCCTCGTAGAGACCCAGTACTTC
.	.	TRBV30	TRBJ1-2	CAWAEGLFLNYTF	TGTGCCTGGGCGGAGGGACTCTTCCTGAACTACACCTTC
.	TRBD1	TRBV19	TRBJ1-2	CASSINTGQGSTF	TGTGCCAGTAGTATAAACACCGGACAGGGGAGCACCTTC
.	.	TRBV2	TRBJ1-4	CASRGNEKLFF	TGTGCCAGCAGGGGCAATGAAAAACTGTTTTTT